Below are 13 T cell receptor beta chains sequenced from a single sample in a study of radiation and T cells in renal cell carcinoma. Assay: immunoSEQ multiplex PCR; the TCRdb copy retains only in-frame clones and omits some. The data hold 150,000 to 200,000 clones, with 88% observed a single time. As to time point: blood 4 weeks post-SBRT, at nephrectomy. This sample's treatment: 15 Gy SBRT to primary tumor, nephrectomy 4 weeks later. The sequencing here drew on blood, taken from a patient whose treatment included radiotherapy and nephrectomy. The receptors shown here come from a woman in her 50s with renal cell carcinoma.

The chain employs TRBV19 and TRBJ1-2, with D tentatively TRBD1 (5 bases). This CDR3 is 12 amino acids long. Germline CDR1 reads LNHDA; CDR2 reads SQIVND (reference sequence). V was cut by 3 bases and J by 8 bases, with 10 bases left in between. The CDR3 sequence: CASSIVEGGYTF. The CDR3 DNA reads TGTGCCAGTAGTATTGTAGAGGGGGGCTACACCTTC.

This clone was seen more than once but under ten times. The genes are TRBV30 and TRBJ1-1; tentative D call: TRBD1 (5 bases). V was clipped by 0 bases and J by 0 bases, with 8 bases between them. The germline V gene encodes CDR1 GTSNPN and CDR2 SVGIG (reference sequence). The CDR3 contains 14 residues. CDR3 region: CAWSVGDLNTEAFF. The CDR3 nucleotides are TGTGCCTGGAGTGTCGGGGACCTGAACACTGAAGCTTTCTTT. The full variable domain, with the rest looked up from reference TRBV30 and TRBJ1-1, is SQTIHQWPATLVQPVGSPLSLECTVEGTSNPNLYWYRQAAGRGLQLLFYSVGIGQISSEVPQNLSASRPQDRQFILSSKKLLLSDSGFYLCAWSVGDLNTEAFFGQGTRLTVV.

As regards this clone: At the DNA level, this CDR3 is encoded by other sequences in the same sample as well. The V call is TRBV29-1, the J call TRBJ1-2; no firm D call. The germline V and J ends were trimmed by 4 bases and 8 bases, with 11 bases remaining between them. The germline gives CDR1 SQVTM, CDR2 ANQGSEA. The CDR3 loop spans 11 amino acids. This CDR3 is CSVGDGRGYTF. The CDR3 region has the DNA TGCAGCGTTGGTGACGGGCGGGGCTACACCTTC.

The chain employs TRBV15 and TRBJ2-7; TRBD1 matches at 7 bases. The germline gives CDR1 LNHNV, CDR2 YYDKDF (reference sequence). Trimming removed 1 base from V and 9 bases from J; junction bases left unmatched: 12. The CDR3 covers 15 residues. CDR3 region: CATSRAPGQSVGQYF. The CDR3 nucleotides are TGTGCCACCAGCAGAGCGCCGGGACAGTCAGTGGGGCAGTACTTC.

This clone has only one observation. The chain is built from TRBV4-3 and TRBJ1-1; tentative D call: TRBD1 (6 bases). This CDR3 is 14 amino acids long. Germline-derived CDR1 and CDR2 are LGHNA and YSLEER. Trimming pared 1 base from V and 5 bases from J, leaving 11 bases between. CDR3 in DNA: TGCGCCAGCAGCCAAGTTACAGGGAAAACTGAAGCTTTCTTT. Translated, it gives CASSQVTGKTEAFF.

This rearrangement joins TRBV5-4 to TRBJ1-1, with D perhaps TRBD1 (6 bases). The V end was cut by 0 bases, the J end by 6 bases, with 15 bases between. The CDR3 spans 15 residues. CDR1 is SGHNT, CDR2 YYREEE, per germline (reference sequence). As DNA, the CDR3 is TGTGCCAGCAGCTTGGCCCCGACAGGCTCGGCTGAAGCTTTCTTT. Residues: CASSLAPTGSAEAFF.

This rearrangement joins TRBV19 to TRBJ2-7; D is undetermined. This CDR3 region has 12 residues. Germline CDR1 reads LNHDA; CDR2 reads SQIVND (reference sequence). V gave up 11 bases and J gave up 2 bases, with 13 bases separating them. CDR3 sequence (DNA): TGTGCCTGCCGCGGCGCGGCCTACGAGCAGTACTTC. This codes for CACRGAAYEQYF.

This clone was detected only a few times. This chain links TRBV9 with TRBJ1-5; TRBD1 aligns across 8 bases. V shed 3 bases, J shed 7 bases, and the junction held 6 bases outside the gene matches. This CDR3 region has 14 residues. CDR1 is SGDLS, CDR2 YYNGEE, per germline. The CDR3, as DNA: TGTGCCAGCAGCGCCGACAGGGACAGGCAGCCCCAGCATTTT. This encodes CASSADRDRQPQHF.

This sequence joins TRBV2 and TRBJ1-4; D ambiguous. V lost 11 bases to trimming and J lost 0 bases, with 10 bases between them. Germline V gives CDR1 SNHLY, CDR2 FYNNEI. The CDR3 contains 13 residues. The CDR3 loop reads CAGRRATNEKLFF. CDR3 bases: TGTGCCGGCCGAAGGGCAACTAATGAAAAACTGTTTTTT.

Here the CDR3 DNA reads TGTGCCAGCAGTGAATTACAGGGGACTGAAGCTTTCTTT. It encodes CASSELQGTEAFF. The rearrangement joins TRBV6-4 to TRBJ1-1; 7 nucleotides match TRBD1. The CDR3 extends over 13 amino acids. The J segment lost 5 bases and the V segment lost 3 bases, leaving 3 bases of the junction unmatched. CDR1 and CDR2 (germline): MRHNA, SNTAGT.

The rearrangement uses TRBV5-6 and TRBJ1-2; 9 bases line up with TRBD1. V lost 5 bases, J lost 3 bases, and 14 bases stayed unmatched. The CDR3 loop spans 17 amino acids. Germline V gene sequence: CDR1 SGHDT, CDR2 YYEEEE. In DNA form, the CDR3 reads TGTGCCAGCAGTCCCATCGAGGGACAGGGTGGCTACTATGGCTACACCTTC. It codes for CASSPIEGQGGYYGYTF.

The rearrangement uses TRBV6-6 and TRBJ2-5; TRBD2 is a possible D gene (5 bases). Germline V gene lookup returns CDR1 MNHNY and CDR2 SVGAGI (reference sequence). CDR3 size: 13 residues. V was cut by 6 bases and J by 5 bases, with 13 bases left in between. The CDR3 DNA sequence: TGTGCCAGCAGCTCGAGCGGTGGGGAGACCCAGTACTTC. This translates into CASSSSGGETQYF.

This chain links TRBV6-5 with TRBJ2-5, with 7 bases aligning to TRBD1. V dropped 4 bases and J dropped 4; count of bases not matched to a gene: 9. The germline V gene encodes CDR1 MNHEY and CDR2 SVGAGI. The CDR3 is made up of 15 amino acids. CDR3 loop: CASSSPRQGRETQYF. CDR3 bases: TGTGCCAGCAGTTCCCCCCGACAGGGAAGAGAGACCCAGTACTTC.